This T cell receptor (beta chain) was captured by sequencing in a study of cytomegalovirus exposure and HLA in healthy donors. The overall study: Early released data comprised around 80 million unique TCRs from HLA-typed donors.

V was clipped by 5 bases and J by 7 bases, with 20 bases between them. The CDR3 sequence is 15 residues long. Germline CDR1 MNHEY, CDR2 SVGAGI. In the PCR, 60 Vbeta and 13 Jbeta primers were used. Method: immunoSEQ multiplex PCR; TCRdb's copy keeps in-frame clones and lacks some. The repertoire table contains around 150,000 clones. Sequencing input: PBMCs. This receptor was taken from a man aged 30-40 years in good health and CMV-seronegative. The V and J genes are TRBV6-5 and TRBJ1-2; the D gene is possibly TRBD1 (5 bases). CDR3 loop: CASSKIGSGLAGYTF. CDR3 nucleotides: TGTGCCAGCAGTAAAATCGGATCGGGACTCGCTGGCTACACCTTC.